These T cell receptor beta chains were read from a single sample in a study of beta chain features in type 1 diabetes. The protocol was immunoSEQ multiplex PCR, while the TCRdb copy is restricted to in-frame clones and leaves out a portion. The sample carries 400,000 or so clones, roughly 9.8% recorded once. Sequenced material: central memory CD4+ T cells from blood. The receptors come from a man aged 25-45 years with type 1 diabetes. The conserved cysteine and the conserved F or W are not part of the CDR3 here. The size entry is marked missing in some rows and otherwise reads once, few, many or a size class.

v_call clone_size cdr3_aa
TRBV27 - ASSLERVNTEAF
TRBV7-2 - ASSQGSRDASYEQY
TRBV4-2 few ASSRYDQPQH
TRBV29-1 - SVPGGGRAYGYT
TRBV5-1 few ASSLIRGQGSYEQY
TRBV18 - ASSPSQGTEAF
TRBV28 - ASRDRGRGGQY
TRBV5-5 - ASRLGQNNEQF
TRBV18 - ASSPRQSYEQY
TRBV9 - ASSGGGLATEQF
TRBV27 few ASSLRRLGQGAPFHGYT
TRBV5-1 - ASSLISQETQY
TRBV7-3 - ASSPQGGNGEAF
TRBV9 - ASGRSSSGNTIY
TRBV6-6 - ASSYNSETEAF
TRBV7-2 few ASSLAALPSQETQY
TRBV14 - ASGSGKQY
TRBV6-1 - ASSRTQGYSAF